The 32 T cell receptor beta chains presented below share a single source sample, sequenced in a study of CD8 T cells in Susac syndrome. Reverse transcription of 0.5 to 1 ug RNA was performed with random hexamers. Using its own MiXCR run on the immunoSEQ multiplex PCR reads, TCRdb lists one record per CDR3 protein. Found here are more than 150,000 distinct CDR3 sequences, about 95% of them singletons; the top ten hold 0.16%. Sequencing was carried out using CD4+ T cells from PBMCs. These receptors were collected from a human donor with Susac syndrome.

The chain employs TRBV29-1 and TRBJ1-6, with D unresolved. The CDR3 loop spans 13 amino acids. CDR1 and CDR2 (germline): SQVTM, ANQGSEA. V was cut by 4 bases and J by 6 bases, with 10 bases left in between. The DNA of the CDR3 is TGCAGCGTTGTGGAGGGTTCTAATTCACCCCTCCACTTT. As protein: CSVVEGSNSPLHF.

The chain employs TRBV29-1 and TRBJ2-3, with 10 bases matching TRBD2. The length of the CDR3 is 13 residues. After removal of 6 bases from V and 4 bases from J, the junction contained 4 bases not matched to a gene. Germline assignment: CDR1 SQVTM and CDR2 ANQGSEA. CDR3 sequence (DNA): TGCAGCGTCGCCGGGACTAGCGCAGATACGCAGTATTTT. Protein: CSVAGTSADTQYF.

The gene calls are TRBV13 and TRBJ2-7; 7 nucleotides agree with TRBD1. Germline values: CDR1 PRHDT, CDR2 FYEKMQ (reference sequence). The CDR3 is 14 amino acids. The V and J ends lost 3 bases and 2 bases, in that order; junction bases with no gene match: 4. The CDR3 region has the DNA TGTGCCAGCAGCTTGGGACAGTACACCTACGAGCAGTACTTC. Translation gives CASSLGQYTYEQYF.

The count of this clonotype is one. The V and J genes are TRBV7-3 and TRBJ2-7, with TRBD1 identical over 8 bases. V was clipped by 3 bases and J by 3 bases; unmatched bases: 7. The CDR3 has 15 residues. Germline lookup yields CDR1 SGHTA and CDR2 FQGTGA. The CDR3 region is CASSFNRGDGYEQYF. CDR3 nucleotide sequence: TGTGCCAGCAGCTTCAACAGGGGGGACGGCTACGAGCAGTACTTC.

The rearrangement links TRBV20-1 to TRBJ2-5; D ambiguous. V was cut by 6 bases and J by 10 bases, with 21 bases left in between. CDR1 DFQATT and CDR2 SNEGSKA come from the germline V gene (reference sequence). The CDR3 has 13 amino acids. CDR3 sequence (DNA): TGCAGTGCGGCATCGGACGCCAGAAGTGGCCAGTACTTC. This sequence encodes CSAASDARSGQYF.

The CDR3 loop reads CASSFPGQGATDTQYF. For the CDR3, the DNA is TGCGCCAGCAGCTTTCCGGGACAGGGGGCCACAGATACGCAGTATTTT. The chain couples TRBV5-1 to TRBJ2-3; 12 positions match TRBD1. Germline lookup yields CDR1 SGHRS and CDR2 YFSETQ. The V and J ends lost 2 bases and 2 bases, in that order; junction bases with no gene match: 3. The CDR3 length is 16 residues.

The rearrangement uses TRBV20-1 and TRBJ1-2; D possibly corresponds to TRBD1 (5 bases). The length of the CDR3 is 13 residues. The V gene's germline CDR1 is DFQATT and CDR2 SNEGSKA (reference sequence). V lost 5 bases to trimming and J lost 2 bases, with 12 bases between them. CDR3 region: CSAPGTGNYGYTF. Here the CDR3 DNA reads TGCAGTGCTCCCGGGACGGGAAACTATGGCTACACCTTC.

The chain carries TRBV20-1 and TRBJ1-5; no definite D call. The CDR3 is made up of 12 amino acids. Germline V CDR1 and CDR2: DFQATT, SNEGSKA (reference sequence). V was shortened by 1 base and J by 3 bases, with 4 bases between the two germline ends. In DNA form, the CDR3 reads TGCAGTGCTAGAGGTACCAATCAGCCCCAGCATTTT. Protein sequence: CSARGTNQPQHF.

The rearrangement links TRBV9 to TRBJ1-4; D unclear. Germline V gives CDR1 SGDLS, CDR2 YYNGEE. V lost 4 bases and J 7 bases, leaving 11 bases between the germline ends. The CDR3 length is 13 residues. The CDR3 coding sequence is TGTGCCAGCAGCACTAGCAGGAGTGAAAAACTGTTTTTT. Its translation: CASSTSRSEKLFF. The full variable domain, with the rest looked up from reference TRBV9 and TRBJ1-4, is DSGVTQTPKHLITATGQRVTLRCSPRSGDLSVYWYQQSLDQGLQFLIQYYNGEERAKGNILERFSAQQFPDLHSELNLSSLELGDSALYFCASSTSRSEKLFFGSGTQLSVL.

The CDR3 coding sequence is TGCAGTGCTAGCCTGTGGGGGGGCCCCCAAGAGACCCAGTACTTC. Translating gives CSASLWGGPQETQYF. The chain is built from TRBV20-1 and TRBJ2-5; TRBD2 might be the D (7 bases). Germline V gene sequence: CDR1 DFQATT, CDR2 SNEGSKA (reference sequence). Trimming stripped 3 bases from V and 1 base from J, with 15 bases between. The CDR3 totals 15 residues.

The CDR3 DNA reads as TGCGCCAGCACCATGACCCAGGGTGAGGGGAATGAGCAGTTCTTC. It yields the protein CASTMTQGEGNEQFF. The chain employs TRBV5-1 and TRBJ2-1, with D possibly called TRBD1 or TRBD2 (5 bases each). The V end was cut by 6 bases, the J end by 7 bases, with 20 bases between. There are 15 residues in the CDR3. Germline V gene lookup returns CDR1 SGHRS and CDR2 YFSETQ.

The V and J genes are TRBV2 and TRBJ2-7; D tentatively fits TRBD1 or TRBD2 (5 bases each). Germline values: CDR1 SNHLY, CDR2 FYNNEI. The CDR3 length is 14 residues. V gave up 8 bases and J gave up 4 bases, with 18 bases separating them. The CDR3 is CASSEGISTYEQYF. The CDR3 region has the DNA TGTGCCAGCTCAGAGGGGATATCGACGTACGAGCAGTACTTC.

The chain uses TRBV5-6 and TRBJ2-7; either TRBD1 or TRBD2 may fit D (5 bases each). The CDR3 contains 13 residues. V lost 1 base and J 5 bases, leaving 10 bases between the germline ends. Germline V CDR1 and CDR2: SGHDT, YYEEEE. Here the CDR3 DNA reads TGTGCCAGCAGCTTGAGAGGGGTCAACGAGCAGTACTTC. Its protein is CASSLRGVNEQYF.

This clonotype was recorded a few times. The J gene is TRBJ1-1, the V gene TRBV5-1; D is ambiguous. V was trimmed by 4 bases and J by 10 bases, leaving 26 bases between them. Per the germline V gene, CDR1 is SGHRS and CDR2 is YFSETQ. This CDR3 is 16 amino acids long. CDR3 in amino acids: CASSRGREPQQLPAFF. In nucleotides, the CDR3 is TGCGCCAGCAGCCGAGGGCGGGAGCCACAACAACTCCCAGCTTTCTTT.

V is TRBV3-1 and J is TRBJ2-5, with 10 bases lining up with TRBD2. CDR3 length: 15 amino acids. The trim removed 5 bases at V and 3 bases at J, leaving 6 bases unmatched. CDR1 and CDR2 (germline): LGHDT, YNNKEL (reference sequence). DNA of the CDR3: TGTGCCAGCAGCATGGAACTAGCGGGGAAAGAGACCCAGTACTTC. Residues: CASSMELAGKETQYF.

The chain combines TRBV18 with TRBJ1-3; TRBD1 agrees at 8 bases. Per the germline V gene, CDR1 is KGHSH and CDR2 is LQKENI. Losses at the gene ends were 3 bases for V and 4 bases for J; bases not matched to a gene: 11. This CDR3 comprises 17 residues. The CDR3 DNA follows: TGTGCCAGCTCACCCGGCGGCAGGGGGCCGTCGGGAAACACCATATATTTT. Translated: CASSPGGRGPSGNTIYF.

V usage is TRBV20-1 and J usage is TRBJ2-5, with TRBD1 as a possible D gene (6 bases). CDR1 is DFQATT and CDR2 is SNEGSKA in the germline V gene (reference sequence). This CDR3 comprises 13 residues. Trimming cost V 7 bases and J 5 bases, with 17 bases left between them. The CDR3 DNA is TGCAGTGTTCAGACAGGACCTTGGGAGACCCAGTACTTC. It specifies CSVQTGPWETQYF.

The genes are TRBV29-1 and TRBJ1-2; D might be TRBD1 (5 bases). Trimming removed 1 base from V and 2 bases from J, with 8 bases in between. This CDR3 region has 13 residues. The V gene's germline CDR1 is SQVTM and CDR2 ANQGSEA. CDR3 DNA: TGCAGCGTTGAAGGCGACAGCAACTATGGCTACACCTTC. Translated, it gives CSVEGDSNYGYTF. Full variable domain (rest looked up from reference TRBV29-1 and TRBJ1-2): SAVISQKPSRDICQRGTSLTIQCQVDSQVTMMFWYRQQPGQSLTLIATANQGSEATYESGFVIDKFPISRPNLTFSTLTVSNMSPEDSSIYLCSVEGDSNYGYTFGSGTRLTVV.

For the CDR3, the DNA is TGCGCCAGCAGCCAAGGATGGATAGGCGGGGGGTCCCGAGAGACCCAGTACTTC. This sequence encodes CASSQGWIGGGSRETQYF. The rearrangement joins TRBV4-1 to TRBJ2-5; 8 bases map to TRBD2. Germline CDR1 MGHRA, CDR2 YSYEKL. The CDR3 consists of 18 residues. V lost 1 base to trimming and J lost 4 bases; unmatched junction nucleotides: 14.

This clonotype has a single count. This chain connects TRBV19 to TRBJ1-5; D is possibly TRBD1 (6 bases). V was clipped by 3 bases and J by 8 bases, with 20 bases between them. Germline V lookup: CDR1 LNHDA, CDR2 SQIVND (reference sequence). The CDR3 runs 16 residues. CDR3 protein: CASSIISRPQGKPQHF. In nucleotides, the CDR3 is TGTGCCAGTAGTATCATATCACGTCCACAGGGTAAGCCCCAGCATTTT.

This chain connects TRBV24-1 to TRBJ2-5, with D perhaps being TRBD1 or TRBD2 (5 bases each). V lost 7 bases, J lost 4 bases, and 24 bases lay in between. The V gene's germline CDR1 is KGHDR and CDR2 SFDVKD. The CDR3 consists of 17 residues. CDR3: CATRGPNGPGGGETQYF. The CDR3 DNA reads TGTGCCACCAGGGGCCCTAACGGCCCGGGTGGGGGAGAGACCCAGTACTTC.

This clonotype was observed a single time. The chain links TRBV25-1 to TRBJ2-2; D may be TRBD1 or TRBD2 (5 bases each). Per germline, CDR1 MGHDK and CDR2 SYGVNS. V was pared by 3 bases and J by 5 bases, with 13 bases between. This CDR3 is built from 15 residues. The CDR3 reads CASSDPGTQTGELFF. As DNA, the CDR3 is TGTGCCAGCAGTGATCCCGGGACCCAAACCGGGGAGCTGTTTTTT.

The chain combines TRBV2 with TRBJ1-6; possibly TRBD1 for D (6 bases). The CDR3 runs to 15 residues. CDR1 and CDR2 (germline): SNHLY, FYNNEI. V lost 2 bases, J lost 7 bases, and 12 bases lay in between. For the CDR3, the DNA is TGTGCCAGCAGTGAACTTGGACAGTTAAATTCACCCCTCCACTTT. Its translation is CASSELGQLNSPLHF.

The CDR3 DNA reads TGTGCCAGCAGTTTTAGGGAGCTGTTTTTT. It yields the protein CASSFRELFF. This chain links TRBV12-3 or TRBV12-4 with TRBJ2-2, with unresolved D. V shed 3 bases and J shed 9 bases, with 2 bases lying between them. CDR3 length equals 10 residues.

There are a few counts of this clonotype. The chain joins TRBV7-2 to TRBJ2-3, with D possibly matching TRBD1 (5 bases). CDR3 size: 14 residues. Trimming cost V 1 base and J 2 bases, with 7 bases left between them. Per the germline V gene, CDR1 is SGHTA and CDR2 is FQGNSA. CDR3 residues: CASSLGQNTDTQYF. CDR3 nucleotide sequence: TGTGCCAGCAGCTTAGGACAGAACACAGATACGCAGTATTTT.

CDR3 sequence (DNA): TGTGCCAGCAGTTCAGGACAGGGGAAACAGCCCCAGCATTTT. Protein sequence: CASSSGQGKQPQHF. The chain is built from TRBV12-3 or TRBV12-4 and TRBJ1-5; 9 nucleotides align to TRBD1. Unmatched junction bases numbered 5, after V lost 4 bases and J lost 7 bases. This CDR3 is built from 14 residues.

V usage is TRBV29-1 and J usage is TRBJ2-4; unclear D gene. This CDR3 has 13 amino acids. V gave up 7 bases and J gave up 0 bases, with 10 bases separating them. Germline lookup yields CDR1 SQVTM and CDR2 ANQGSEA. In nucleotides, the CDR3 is TGCAGCGCATCCCACCTAGCCAAAAACATTCAGTACTTC. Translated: CSASHLAKNIQYF.

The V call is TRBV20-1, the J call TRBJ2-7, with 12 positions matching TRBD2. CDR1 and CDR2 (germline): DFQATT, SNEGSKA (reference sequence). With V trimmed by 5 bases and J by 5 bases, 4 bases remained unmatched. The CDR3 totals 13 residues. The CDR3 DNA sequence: TGCAGTGCTCGACTAGCGGGGGTGAACGAGCAGTACTTC. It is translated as CSARLAGVNEQYF.

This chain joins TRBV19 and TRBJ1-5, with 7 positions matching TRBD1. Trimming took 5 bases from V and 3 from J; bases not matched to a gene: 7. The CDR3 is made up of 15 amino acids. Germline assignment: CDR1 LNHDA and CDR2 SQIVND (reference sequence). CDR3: CASSGGQRTNQPQHF. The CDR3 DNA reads TGTGCCAGTAGTGGGGGACAGAGAACCAATCAGCCCCAGCATTTT.

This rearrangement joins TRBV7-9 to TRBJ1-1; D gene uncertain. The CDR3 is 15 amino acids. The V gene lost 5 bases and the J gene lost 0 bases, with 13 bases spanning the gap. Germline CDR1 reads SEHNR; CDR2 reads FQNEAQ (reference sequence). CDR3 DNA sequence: TGTGCCAGCAGCCCCTTGGGCGGAGTGAACACTGAAGCTTTCTTT. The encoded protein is CASSPLGGVNTEAFF.

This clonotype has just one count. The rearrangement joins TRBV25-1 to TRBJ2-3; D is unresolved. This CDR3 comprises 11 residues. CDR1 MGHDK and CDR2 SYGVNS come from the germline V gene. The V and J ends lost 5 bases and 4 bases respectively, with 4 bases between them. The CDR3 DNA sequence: TGTGCCAGCAGTAATCCAGATACGCAGTATTTT. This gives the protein CASSNPDTQYF.

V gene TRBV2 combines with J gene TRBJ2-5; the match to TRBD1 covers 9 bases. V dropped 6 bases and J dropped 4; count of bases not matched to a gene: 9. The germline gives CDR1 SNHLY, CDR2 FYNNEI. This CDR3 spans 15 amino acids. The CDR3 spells CASSPLTGGAETQYF. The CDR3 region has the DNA TGTGCCAGCAGCCCATTGACAGGGGGAGCAGAGACCCAGTACTTC.